These T cell receptor beta chains were read from a single sample in a study of blood T cell repertoires in COVID-19. The repertoire was sequenced with immunoSEQ multiplex PCR; TCRdb's copy has only in-frame clones and lacks some. Of approximately 170,000 clones in the sample, 70% to 90% were seen once. Sequencing used peripheral blood. The receptors were sampled from an elderly man with COVID-19, enrolled during active disease. CDR3s include the opening cysteine and the closing phenylalanine or tryptophan. Each record gives: J gene, V gene, clone size, D gene, CDR3 DNA, CDR3 protein. D genes are given only for firm matches. Some rows have no size entry. The others give once, few or many, or a class for an expanded clone.

TRBJ1-4 | TRBV6-5 | NA | NA | TGTGCCAGCAGCCCCGGCGAAGGGGGAGAAAAACTGTTTTTT | CASSPGEGGEKLFF
TRBJ2-7 | TRBV7-9 | NA | TRBD1 | TGTGCCAGCAGCCGAGACAGGGAAACTAATTTAGGGCCCTTC | CASSRDRETNLGPF
TRBJ2-3 | TRBV12-5 | NA | NA | TGTGCTAGTGCCCGGGGGAGCGGGAGCACAGATACGCAGTATTTT | CASARGSGSTDTQYF
TRBJ2-5 | TRBV5-4 | once | NA | TGTGCCAGCAGTTCAGGACTCCAAGAGACCCAGTACTTC | CASSSGLQETQYF
TRBJ1-5 | TRBV7-2 | NA | TRBD1 | TGTGCCAGCAGCTTAGTCACCGGGACAGGGGTGGGTCAGCCCCAGCATTTT | CASSLVTGTGVGQPQHF
TRBJ2-5 | TRBV7-6 | NA | TRBD2 | TGTGCCAGCAGCTTAGGGGAGGGTATATTCCAAGAGACCCAGTACTTC | CASSLGEGIFQETQYF
TRBJ1-2 | TRBV28 | NA | TRBD1 | TGTGCCAGCAGTACCTTGACAGGGGGCAACTATGGCTACACCTTC | CASSTLTGGNYGYTF
TRBJ1-2 | TRBV11-1 | NA | NA | TGTGCCAGCAGCTTAGCCGGAGGGCTTGGCTACACCTTC | CASSLAGGLGYTF
TRBJ2-5 | TRBV6-2/TRBV6-3 | NA | NA | TGTGCCAGCAGCCTAGGGGGATTTACGGAGACCCAGTACTTC | CASSLGGFTETQYF
TRBJ2-3 | TRBV7-3 | few | NA | TGTGCCAGCAGCTTAAAGCCGTTAGCGACAGATACGCAGTATTTT | CASSLKPLATDTQYF
TRBJ2-2 | TRBV29-1 | NA | NA | TGCAGCGTTGAAGGCCGGGCCGGGGAGCTGTTTTTT | CSVEGRAGELFF
TRBJ1-4 | TRBV4-1 | NA | TRBD1 | TGCGCCAGCAGCCCTGCGCCGGGACAGGGACGAGGAAAACTGTTTTTT | CASSPAPGQGRGKLFF
TRBJ1-4 | TRBV19 | NA | NA | TGTGCCAGTAGCTGGGGAGTGGCTAATGAAAAACTGTTTTTT | CASSWGVANEKLFF
TRBJ2-3 | TRBV7-3 | NA | NA | TGTGCCAGCAGCTTAACCTATCAAGATACGCAGTATTTT | CASSLTYQDTQYF
TRBJ1-2 | TRBV6-1 | NA | NA | TGTGCCAGCAGTGATCTGTCGAAAAGGGGATTCACGTATGGCTACACCTTC | CASSDLSKRGFTYGYTF
TRBJ2-1 | TRBV6-1 | NA | TRBD1 | TGTGCCAGCAGTGAAGAGGGACAGGGCTACAATGAGCAGTTCTTC | CASSEEGQGYNEQFF
TRBJ2-1 | TRBV9 | few | NA | TGTGCCAGCAGCGTAGGAACTAGAAAAGGCAATGAGCAGTTCTTC | CASSVGTRKGNEQFF
TRBJ1-1 | TRBV19 | NA | TRBD1 | TGTGCCAGTAACTCAATCGGACAGGGGGTTTGGAACACTGAAGCTTTCTTT | CASNSIGQGVWNTEAFF
TRBJ2-3 | TRBV19 | NA | TRBD1 | TGTGCCAGTAGTATACAAGGGACAGGGGGCTCAGATACGCAGTATTTT | CASSIQGTGGSDTQYF
TRBJ1-1 | TRBV19 | NA | TRBD1 | TGTGCCAGTAGTGTCGACAGGGTAGAAGCTTTCTTT | CASSVDRVEAFF
TRBJ2-7 | TRBV5-1 | NA | NA | TGCGCCAGCAGCGTCTTGAGTGTTTACGAGCAGTACTTC | CASSVLSVYEQYF
TRBJ1-1 | TRBV19 | few | TRBD1 | TGTGCCAGTCGCCCTACCGGACAGGGATGGACTGAAGCTTTCTTT | CASRPTGQGWTEAFF
TRBJ1-2 | TRBV2 | once | NA | TGTGCCAGCAGTCGAACTCCAATTGTCTGGGGCTACACCTTC | CASSRTPIVWGYTF
TRBJ2-4 | TRBV5-1 | NA | TRBD1 | TGCGCCAGCAGCATCGACAGGGGTGGGAACATTCAGTACTTC | CASSIDRGGNIQYF
TRBJ1-2 | TRBV20-1 | NA | TRBD1 | TGCAGTGCTAGTGGCTGGGCAGGGGGGAACCTTAACTATGGCTACACCTTC | CSASGWAGGNLNYGYTF
TRBJ2-5 | TRBV5-6 | NA | NA | TGTGCCAGCAGCTTGTGGTCTAGTAGGGAGACCCAGTACTTC | CASSLWSSRETQYF
TRBJ1-1 | TRBV6-5 | NA | NA | TGTGCCAGCAGCCCCGCAACAGGGAACACTGAAGCTTTCTTT | CASSPATGNTEAFF
TRBJ1-2 | TRBV28 | NA | TRBD1 | TGTGCCAGCACCCCCCTGGCCAGGGGGTATGGCTACACCTTC | CASTPLARGYGYTF
TRBJ1-4 | TRBV12-3/TRBV12-4 | NA | NA | TGTGCCAGCACTCCAAAAATCGGGGGAAAACTGTTTTTT | CASTPKIGGKLFF
TRBJ2-1 | TRBV28 | NA | TRBD2 | TGTGCCAGCAGTGCTACCGGGACTAGACGTCGCTGGTTCTTC | CASSATGTRRRWFF
TRBJ1-2 | TRBV23-1 | NA | NA | TGCGCCAGCAGTCAGGGCCCAGACGGTGGCTACACCTTC | CASSQGPDGGYTF
TRBJ2-4 | TRBV4-2 | NA | NA | TGTGCCAGCAGCCCGGAGGGCAGGGCTTCCAAAAACATTCAGTACTTC | CASSPEGRASKNIQYF
TRBJ2-3 | TRBV10-2 | NA | TRBD2 | TGCGCCACCCGTCCGGGACTAGTCACAGATACGCAGTATTTT | CATRPGLVTDTQYF
TRBJ2-3 | TRBV12-3/TRBV12-4 | once | NA | TGTGCCAGCGGGGAGTCCACAGATACGCAGTATTTT | CASGESTDTQYF
TRBJ2-3 | TRBV19 | NA | NA | TGTGCCAGTAGTCCCGTTGGAGAGTCACCGCAGTATTTT | CASSPVGESPQYF
TRBJ1-1 | TRBV10-3 | NA | NA | TGTGCCATCAGGGGGGGGGTAGACGCCACTGAAGCTTTCTTT | CAIRGGVDATEAFF
TRBJ1-5 | TRBV18 | NA | TRBD1 | TGTGCCAGCCGGGACAGCCAGGACCAGCCCCAGCATTTT | CASRDSQDQPQHF
TRBJ1-6 | TRBV7-2 | NA | NA | TGTGCCAGCAGCCAGGAGGACCGACCCGGGGACTCCTATAATTCACCCCTCCACTTT | CASSQEDRPGDSYNSPLHF
TRBJ1-4 | TRBV6-5 | NA | TRBD1 | TGTGCCAGCACCCTAATGACAGGGACTAATGAAAAACTGTTTTTT | CASTLMTGTNEKLFF
TRBJ1-1 | TRBV2 | NA | TRBD1 | TGTGCCAGCAGTGAAGAGGGGGGACAGGAGAACACTGAAGCTTTCTTT | CASSEEGGQENTEAFF
TRBJ2-7 | TRBV7-2 | NA | NA | TGTGCCAGCAGCTTAGGACAGGTCTTCTACGAGCAGTACTTC | CASSLGQVFYEQYF
TRBJ1-3 | TRBV19 | NA | NA | TGTGCCAGAATAGAAAGCTCTGGAAACACCATATATTTT | CARIESSGNTIYF
TRBJ1-2 | TRBV5-5 | NA | NA | TGTGCCAGCAGCTTGGGTCAGGGGCCCTATGGCTACACCTTC | CASSLGQGPYGYTF
TRBJ2-7 | TRBV6-2/TRBV6-3 | once | NA | TGTGCCAGCAGTCCCCACTTGACAGGGAGGAGCCACGAGCAGTACTTC | CASSPHLTGRSHEQYF
TRBJ1-1 | TRBV27 | NA | TRBD1 | TGTGCCAGCAGTTCTGACAGGGACACTGAAGCTTTCTTT | CASSSDRDTEAFF
TRBJ1-3 | TRBV6-5 | NA | NA | TGTGCCAGCTCTGCTAATGGAAACACCATATATTTT | CASSANGNTIYF
TRBJ1-2 | TRBV28 | NA | NA | TGTGCCAGCAGCCTGGGGCAGAACTATGGCTACACCTTC | CASSLGQNYGYTF
TRBJ2-1 | TRBV19 | NA | NA | TGTGCCAGTAGTATGCAGGGTGATGAGCAGTTCTTC | CASSMQGDEQFF